This is a list of T cell receptor beta chains from one sample in a study of cytomegalovirus exposure and HLA in healthy donors. Profiling relied on immunoSEQ multiplex PCR, and the TCRdb table lists in-frame clones only, not all of them. Of more than 100,000 clones in the sample, roughly 80% are singletons; the top ten hold around 7.8%. The sample was PBMCs. Source of these receptors: a woman aged 50 to 60 in good health and CMV-seropositive. Both conserved end residues are part of each CDR3. Fields, in order: clone size, J gene, CDR3 length, V gene, D gene, CDR3 protein, CDR3 DNA. The D gene is left open where the match is weak. Only some rows state a clone size, as once, few, many or a class for expanded clones.

. TRBJ2-3 13 TRBV19 . CASSIGRTDTQYF TGTGCCAGTAGTATAGGCAGGACAGATACGCAGTATTTT
. TRBJ2-1 14 TRBV6-5 TRBD1 CASSYSRTGQEQFF TGTGCCAGCAGTTACTCTAGGACAGGCCAAGAGCAGTTCTTC
. TRBJ2-3 14 TRBV6-6 . CASSPRALPDTQYF TGTGCCAGCAGTCCCAGGGCCCTCCCGGATACGCAGTATTTT
. TRBJ2-1 16 TRBV2 . CASSESFSSSYNEQFF TGTGCCAGCAGTGAGTCTTTCTCGAGCTCCTACAATGAGCAGTTCTTC
. TRBJ2-5 13 TRBV7-7 TRBD1 CASSQDRVETQYF TGTGCTAGCAGCCAGGACAGGGTCGAGACCCAGTACTTC
. TRBJ1-1 14 TRBV6-1 . CASARAGVNTEAFF TGTGCCAGCGCTCGAGCGGGAGTGAACACTGAAGCTTTCTTT
. TRBJ2-1 18 TRBV6-4 TRBD2 CASSWLAGVSCFGDEQFF TGTGCCAGCAGTTGGCTAGCGGGAGTGTCTTGCTTCGGTGATGAGCAGTTCTTC
. TRBJ1-2 18 TRBV9 TRBD1 CASSVDFDRGGLNYGYTF TGTGCCAGCAGCGTAGATTTCGACAGGGGAGGCCTTAACTATGGCTACACCTTC
once TRBJ2-1 16 TRBV11-2 TRBD2 CASSSKGLARNNEQFF TGTGCCAGCAGCTCCAAAGGACTAGCTCGCAACAATGAGCAGTTCTTC
. TRBJ1-1 16 TRBV4-3 TRBD1 CASSQEWGTGDTEAFF TGCGCCAGCAGCCAAGAGTGGGGGACAGGGGACACTGAAGCTTTCTTT
. TRBJ1-5 13 TRBV6-5 . CASSESGNQPQHF TGTGCCAGCAGTGAATCGGGCAATCAGCCCCAGCATTTT
few TRBJ2-7 12 TRBV19 . CASSEVGYEQYF TGTGCCAGTAGTGAGGTGGGTTACGAGCAGTACTTC
. TRBJ2-1 13 TRBV7-9 . CGSGRSSYNEQFF TGTGGTAGCGGACGGAGCTCCTACAATGAGCAGTTCTTC
. TRBJ1-1 14 TRBV9 . CASSPRLGASEAFF TGTGCCAGCAGCCCCCGGCTGGGGGCCTCTGAAGCTTTCTTT
. TRBJ2-3 15 TRBV5-1 . CASSERVSGVDTQYF TGCGCCAGCAGCGAGCGCGTTTCGGGAGTAGATACGCAGTATTTT
. TRBJ2-5 13 TRBV4-2 TRBD2 CASSRTREETQYF TGTGCCAGCAGCCGGACTAGGGAAGAGACCCAGTACTTC
. TRBJ1-4 13 TRBV7-2 . CASSLDRSEKLFF TGTGCCAGCAGCTTAGACAGGTCTGAAAAACTGTTTTTT
. TRBJ1-1 17 TRBV10-3 . CAISEGVWGAAYTEAFF TGTGCCATCAGTGAGGGTGTGTGGGGCGCGGCGTACACTGAAGCTTTCTTT
once TRBJ1-4 13 TRBV5-1 . CASSRGQNEKLFF TGCGCCAGCAGCCGTGGACAGAATGAAAAACTGTTTTTT
. TRBJ2-1 12 TRBV7-9 . CSSSFNYNEQFF TGTTCCAGCAGCTTTAACTACAATGAGCAGTTCTTC
. TRBJ2-5 15 TRBV6-1 TRBD2 CASRDSGRVVETQYF TGTGCCAGCAGGGATAGCGGGAGGGTTGTGGAGACCCAGTACTTC
few TRBJ2-1 15 TRBV5-4 TRBD2 CASSLSAGAYNEQFF TGTGCCAGCAGCTTGTCAGCGGGAGCGTACAATGAGCAGTTCTTC
. TRBJ2-1 15 TRBV27 . CATRQGFSSYNEQFF TGTGCCACCAGGCAGGGTTTCAGCTCCTACAATGAGCAGTTCTTC
. TRBJ2-2 12 TRBV7-8 . CASFGYTGELFF TGTGCCAGCTTTGGCTACACCGGGGAGCTGTTTTTT
. TRBJ2-3 14 TRBV11-2 . CASSFELSGDTQYF TGTGCCAGCAGCTTCGAACTTAGCGGAGATACGCAGTATTTT
. TRBJ1-1 13 TRBV7-3 . CASSLQEATEAFF TGTGCCAGCAGCTTACAGGAGGCCACTGAAGCTTTCTTT
. TRBJ1-2 15 TRBV7-2 . CASSLSSGLGSGYTF TGTGCCAGCAGCTTAAGTTCCGGGTTGGGGAGTGGCTACACCTTC
few TRBJ2-1 15 TRBV7-9 TRBD1 CASSSWTGPINEQFF TGTGCCAGCAGCTCCTGGACAGGACCGATCAATGAGCAGTTCTTC
. TRBJ2-7 15 TRBV4-1 TRBD1 CASSLGPGQSYEQYF TGCGCCAGCAGCCTGGGGCCGGGACAGAGCTACGAGCAGTACTTC
once TRBJ2-2 13 TRBV30 TRBD1 CAWATGGSGELFF TGTGCCTGGGCTACAGGGGGCTCCGGGGAGCTGTTTTTT
. TRBJ2-7 13 TRBV28 TRBD2 CASSPWTSSEQYF TGTGCCAGCAGTCCCTGGACTAGTTCCGAGCAGTACTTC
. TRBJ1-5 15 TRBV2 TRBD1 CASARDRNSNQPQHF TGTGCCAGCGCCAGGGACAGAAATAGCAATCAGCCCCAGCATTTT
. TRBJ2-1 16 TRBV5-1 . CASSLDPPGLYNEQFF TGCGCCAGCAGCTTGGACCCCCCAGGTCTCTACAATGAGCAGTTCTTC
once TRBJ2-2 17 TRBV7-3 TRBD2 CASSLTTSRGLVGELFF TGTGCCAGCAGCTTAACGACTAGCAGAGGGCTCGTCGGGGAGCTGTTTTTT
. TRBJ1-3 15 TRBV18 . CASSPRGGTGNTIYF TGTGCCAGCTCACCCCGGGGAGGGACTGGAAACACCATATATTTT
. TRBJ1-4 14 TRBV5-1 . CASSSGSTNEKLFF TGCGCCAGCAGCTCGGGGTCAACTAATGAAAAACTGTTTTTT
. TRBJ2-7 15 TRBV15 TRBD1 CATSKRQGETYEQYF TGTGCCACCAGCAAGCGACAGGGTGAGACCTACGAGCAGTACTTC
. TRBJ2-4 18 TRBV4-1 TRBD2 CASSQGLAGVLAKNIQYF TGCGCCAGCAGCCAGGGACTAGCGGGGGTACTAGCCAAAAACATTCAGTACTTC
. TRBJ1-1 14 TRBV7-2 TRBD1 CASRPGGRNTEAFF TGTGCCAGCAGGCCAGGGGGGAGGAACACTGAAGCTTTCTTT
. TRBJ2-1 14 TRBV5-4 TRBD1 CAGRGQGYSNEQFF TGTGCCGGACGGGGACAGGGTTATAGCAATGAGCAGTTCTTC
. TRBJ1-1 14 TRBV30 TRBD1 CAWGRMTGGTEAFF TGTGCCTGGGGACGGATGACAGGGGGCACTGAAGCTTTCTTT
. TRBJ2-1 14 TRBV7-9 TRBD2 CASSLGGGAGEQFF TGTGCCAGCAGCTTGGGCGGGGGGGCAGGTGAGCAGTTCTTC
. TRBJ2-7 14 TRBV27 . CASSLNPGLYEQYF TGTGCCAGCAGTTTGAACCCAGGGCTCTACGAGCAGTACTTC
few TRBJ2-1 12 TRBV2 . CASSTGGYGQFF TGTGCCAGTTCGACAGGCGGGTACGGGCAGTTCTTC
. TRBJ2-7 11 TRBV28 . CATEGSYEQYF TGTGCCACCGAGGGCTCCTACGAGCAGTACTTC
. TRBJ2-5 12 TRBV2 . CASSRYQETQYF TGTGCCAGCAGTCGGTACCAAGAGACCCAGTACTTC
once TRBJ2-7 13 TRBV5-1 . CASSSQPSGEQYF TGCGCCAGCAGCTCGCAACCGTCGGGAGAGCAGTACTTC
once TRBJ1-1 15 TRBV2 TRBD1 CASSVTQGFDTEAFF TGTGCCAGCAGTGTTACACAGGGGTTTGACACTGAAGCTTTCTTT
few TRBJ1-1 13 TRBV29-1 . CSVWAVGGTEAFF TGCAGCGTGTGGGCCGTCGGGGGCACTGAAGCTTTCTTT
. TRBJ1-4 14 TRBV2 TRBD1 CASYSGTGDEKLFF TGTGCCAGCTACTCCGGGACAGGGGATGAAAAACTGTTTTTT
once TRBJ2-2 14 TRBV6-1 . CASRPGHNTGELFF TGTGCCAGCAGACCGGGACATAACACCGGGGAGCTGTTTTTT
. TRBJ1-4 15 TRBV4-3 . CASSQVESHYEKLFF TGCGCCAGCAGCCAAGTTGAGAGCCATTATGAAAAACTGTTTTTT
. TRBJ1-5 14 TRBV6-6 . CASTPDLGGQPQHF TGTGCCAGCACCCCCGATTTGGGGGGACAGCCCCAGCATTTT
. TRBJ2-7 15 TRBV9 . CASSGLGHPSNEQYF TGTGCCAGCAGCGGGTTGGGACACCCTTCGAACGAGCAGTACTTC
. TRBJ2-7 14 TRBV18 . CASSPPTESYEQYF TGTGCCAGCTCACCACCCACAGAGTCCTACGAGCAGTACTTC
. TRBJ2-7 16 TRBV11-2 TRBD1 CASSQAGQGRNYEQYF TGTGCCAGCAGCCAAGCCGGACAGGGTCGTAACTACGAGCAGTACTTC
few TRBJ1-2 13 TRBV7-9 TRBD1 CASSFGQAVDYTF TGTGCCAGCAGCTTCGGACAGGCGGTTGACTACACCTTC
. TRBJ1-4 13 TRBV2 . CASSRQSNEKLFF TGTGCCAGCAGTAGACAGTCTAATGAAAAACTGTTTTTT
. TRBJ2-5 15 TRBV18 . CASSPIRSREETQYF TGTGCCAGCTCACCTATTAGATCGCGTGAAGAGACCCAGTACTTC